These T cell receptor beta chains were read from a single sample in a study of T cell repertoires in cytomegalovirus infection. TCRdb reprocessed the reads with MiXCR, giving one entry per CDR3 protein. The sample lists 50,000 or so distinct CDR3 sequences, approximately 22% occurring once. These receptors' targets are unknown. Sequencing input: PBMCs, sequenced either directly or after in vitro stimulation (not recorded which). The receptors come from a human donor in good health (CMV status not recorded). Some clones in this sample may be carry-over from other donors' samples. CDR3s include the opening cysteine and the closing phenylalanine or tryptophan. The D gene is left open where the match is weak. The listing skips clone size in some rows; elsewhere it reads once, few, many or a size class.

J	V	D	size	DNA	CDR3
TRBJ1-5	TRBV25-1	.	.	TGTGCCAGCAGTACGAGCAATCAGCCCCAGCATTTT	CASSTSNQPQHF
TRBJ2-2	TRBV12-3/TRBV12-4	.	few	TGTGCCAGCAGGATGGGCGGACCGAACACCGGGGAGCTGTTTTTT	CASRMGGPNTGELFF
TRBJ2-5	TRBV23-1	.	many	TGCGCCAGCAGTCAATCGGATCAGGGGTTGGAGACCCAGTACTTC	CASSQSDQGLETQYF
TRBJ1-5	TRBV2	.	many	TGTGCCAGCAGTGAGCAGGGAAACCAGCCCCAGCATTTT	CASSEQGNQPQHF
TRBJ2-2	TRBV24-1	.	.	TGTGCCACCAGTGATCCCCCCGGACCCTGGGCGGACACCGGGGAGCTGTTTTTT	CATSDPPGPWADTGELFF
TRBJ2-7	TRBV6-6	TRBD2	many	TGTGCCAGCAGTTACCGGGAGGCCTCCTACGAGCAGTACTTC	CASSYREASYEQYF
TRBJ2-1	TRBV11-2	.	once	TGTGCCAGCAGCTACAGGCCCCTTCAAGACAATGAGCAGTTCTTC	CASSYRPLQDNEQFF
TRBJ2-5	TRBV7-2	TRBD1	many	TGTGCCAGCAGCGTTCCCGGGACAGATTTCCAAGAGACCCAGTACTTC	CASSVPGTDFQETQYF
TRBJ2-5	TRBV2	TRBD2	few	TGTGCCAGCAGGGCCGGGACTAGTAGATCCGAGACCCAGTACTTC	CASRAGTSRSETQYF
TRBJ1-2	TRBV7-8	.	many	TGTGCCAGCAGCTTTGGAAGGGGCGGGGGAGAAGGCTACACCTTC	CASSFGRGGGEGYTF
TRBJ1-3	TRBV7-8	TRBD1	many	TGTGCCAGCAGCCCGGGACAGATCGGAAACACCATATATTTT	CASSPGQIGNTIYF
TRBJ2-1	TRBV20-1	.	many	TGCAGTGCTCTACGGGGGCCCGAGATCAATGAGCAGTTCTTC	CSALRGPEINEQFF
TRBJ1-5	TRBV19	.	many	TGTGCCAGTAGAGCTTTATTAGGCAGGAATCAGCCCCAGCATTTT	CASRALLGRNQPQHF
TRBJ1-1	TRBV2	.	few	TGTGCCAGCAGTGCTGAGCTGAACACTGAAGCTTTCTTT	CASSAELNTEAFF
TRBJ2-1	TRBV12-3/TRBV12-4	.	many	TGTGCCAGCAGTTTAGGTAATGAGCAGTTCTTC	CASSLGNEQFF
TRBJ2-7	TRBV4-3	TRBD2	many	TGCGCCAGCAGCCAAGAACTAGCGGGATGGTCCTACGAGCAGTACTTC	CASSQELAGWSYEQYF
TRBJ1-1	TRBV19	.	few	TGTGCCAGTAGTACGCAGTACCGGGTAACTGAAGCTTTCTTT	CASSTQYRVTEAFF
TRBJ1-4	TRBV2	.	few	TGTGCCAGCGCCCCCAGCCCCCGGGTCGAAAAACTGTTTTTT	CASAPSPRVEKLFF
TRBJ1-1	TRBV20-1	TRBD1	.	TGCAGTGCTAGAGATCGGACAGGGGCCCTTGAAGCTTTCTTT	CSARDRTGALEAFF
TRBJ2-7	TRBV29-1	.	.	TGCAGCGTTGCAAGGACAGTCTCCTACGAGCAGTACTTC	CSVARTVSYEQYF
TRBJ2-6	TRBV6-1	.	many	TGTGCCAGCAGTGAAGCGGTCGGACGTCTATCTGGGGCCAACGTCCTGACTTTC	CASSEAVGRLSGANVLTF
TRBJ2-1	TRBV11-2	.	many	TGTGCCAGCAGCTCTATGATCGGTACGAGGTACAATGAGCAGTTCTTC	CASSSMIGTRYNEQFF
TRBJ2-5	TRBV6-1	.	many	TGTGCCAGCATGGGCACCGGACAAGAGACCCAGTACTTC	CASMGTGQETQYF
TRBJ2-7	TRBV7-9	.	.	TGTGCCAGCAGCCCCCCGGGGTTCCACGACGAGCAGTACTTC	CASSPPGFHDEQYF
TRBJ1-1	TRBV7-9	.	few	TGTGCCAGCAGAGCGGGGGGCAAGGCTGAAGCTTTCTTT	CASRAGGKAEAFF
TRBJ1-5	TRBV7-8	.	many	TGTGCCAGCAGCCAGGTAGTTACTCCCCAGCATTTT	CASSQVVTPQHF
TRBJ2-1	TRBV28	.	few	TGTGCCAGCAGTCTCATCCCAAATGAGCAGTTCTTC	CASSLIPNEQFF
TRBJ1-6	TRBV7-6	TRBD1	few	TGTGCCAGCAGCTTAACGGGACAGGGGGCCCCCACCCTCCACTTT	CASSLTGQGAPTLHF
TRBJ2-2	TRBV7-6	.	many	TGTGCCAGCAGCTTAACGGGGGCTCTAGGGGAGCTGTTTTTT	CASSLTGALGELFF
TRBJ2-7	TRBV11-2	.	many	TGTGCCAGCAGCTTTGGCGGAACTGCGGTCTACGAGCAGTACTTC	CASSFGGTAVYEQYF
TRBJ2-1	TRBV2	TRBD1	many	TGTGCCAGCGGACAGGAGAGGGTTGAGCAGTTCTTC	CASGQERVEQFF
TRBJ2-5	TRBV20-1	TRBD2	few	TGCAGTGCTAGAGATCCCCCACTAGCGGGGGCAGGTCGGGAAACCCAGTACTTC	CSARDPPLAGAGRETQYF
TRBJ1-5	TRBV12-3/TRBV12-4	.	.	TGTGCCAGCAGTTTACGGACAGACTGGATGAGGCCCCAGCATTTT	CASSLRTDWMRPQHF
TRBJ2-3	TRBV6-5	.	few	TGTGCCAGCAGTTACTCTGCACGGCAGAATTCAGATACGCAGTATTTT	CASSYSARQNSDTQYF
TRBJ1-1	TRBV7-8	TRBD1	many	TGTGCCAGCAGGGGTGCGGGGGGGGGACAGCAAAACACTGAAGCTTTCTTT	CASRGAGGGQQNTEAFF
TRBJ1-2	TRBV20-1	.	few	TGCAGTGCCACCCGCAGTGACTATGGCTACACCTTC	CSATRSDYGYTF
TRBJ2-3	TRBV20-1	.	.	TGCAGTGCTAGAGATCCGATCACAGATACGCAGTATTTT	CSARDPITDTQYF
TRBJ2-1	TRBV7-9	.	few	TGTGCCAGCAGCTTAGCGCAGGATACAGAGCAGTTCTTC	CASSLAQDTEQFF
TRBJ1-2	TRBV7-9	.	many	TGTGCCAGCAGCTTTAGTGGGCCAAGGGGGGGCTATGGCTACACCTTC	CASSFSGPRGGYGYTF
TRBJ2-1	TRBV4-1	TRBD2	few	TGCGCCAGCAGCCACCCCGGGACTAGCGGGGGACCCAGCTACAATGAGCAGTTCTTC	CASSHPGTSGGPSYNEQFF
TRBJ1-3	TRBV7-8	.	many	TGTGCCAGCAGCTTAGTTAAGGGCTCTGGAAACACCATATATTTT	CASSLVKGSGNTIYF
TRBJ1-6	TRBV20-1	.	.	TGCAGTGCTAGGTTAACGTTTGATTCACCCCTCCACTTT	CSARLTFDSPLHF
TRBJ1-6	TRBV6-2/TRBV6-3	TRBD1	.	TGTGCCAGCAGTTACTCCCGGGACAGAGGATATAATTCACCCCTCCACTTT	CASSYSRDRGYNSPLHF
TRBJ1-4	TRBV5-8	.	many	TGTGCCAGCAGCTTAGATGCTGAAAAACTGTTTTTT	CASSLDAEKLFF
TRBJ1-2	TRBV4-3	.	many	TGCGCCAGCAGCCAATCTTGGGGGGATCCGGGCTACACCTTC	CASSQSWGDPGYTF
TRBJ2-1	TRBV14	.	few	TGTGCCAGCAGCCAAGGGCCGAGCTCCTACAATGAGCAGTTCTTC	CASSQGPSSYNEQFF
TRBJ1-5	TRBV2	.	.	TGTGCCAGCAGGTCCGGGGCAGTTTCTCAGCCCCAGCATTTT	CASRSGAVSQPQHF
TRBJ2-3	TRBV7-2	.	many	TGTGCCAGCAGCTTAGTAAAGGGGCGGGGAGATACGCAGTATTTT	CASSLVKGRGDTQYF
TRBJ1-2	TRBV29-1	TRBD1	.	TGCAGCGTTGCAATCCGGGACAGCAGTTGGGGCTACACCTTC	CSVAIRDSSWGYTF
TRBJ1-1	TRBV2	.	.	TGTGCCAGCAGGCCGGGACCGATGAACACTGAAGCTTTCTTT	CASRPGPMNTEAFF
TRBJ2-5	TRBV20-1	.	many	TGCAGTGCTAGAGTGGTCCAAGAGACCCAGTACTTC	CSARVVQETQYF
TRBJ2-1	TRBV27	.	.	TGTGCCAGCAGCCCTCGGGACCTAGGGAACAATGAGCAGTTCTTC	CASSPRDLGNNEQFF
TRBJ2-1	TRBV19	.	.	TGTGCCAGTACCCCCTCTGTTGCGGCGTGGGAGCAGTTCTTC	CASTPSVAAWEQFF
TRBJ1-1	TRBV9	TRBD1	.	TGTGCCAGCAGCGCTGTGGCCGGGACAGTGAACACTGAAGCTTTCTTT	CASSAVAGTVNTEAFF